The T cell receptor beta chain described here comes from a study of post-analysis software for immune sequencing data (dated by TCRdb to about 2015). Notes on the research overall: Relapsing-remitting, secondary progressive and progressive-relapsing multiple sclerosis were recorded as disease courses, and subtype annotation was lacking for some patients. The multiple sclerosis patient repertoires were compared with approximately 11 previously published healthy control repertoires from donors aged 6 to 25 years. A subset of samples was prepared in parallel using single-end sample barcoding, then pooled and co-amplified after Illumina adapter ligation.

To demonstrate the VDJtools post-analysis software, TCR beta repertoires were profiled from the peripheral blood of some 12 young patients with multiple sclerosis. Multiple sclerosis patients were children and adolescents aged 6 to 15 years. Preparation of the library involved PCR. The instrument given in TCRdb is Illumina HiSeq 2500. To reduce PCR and sequencing biases, unique molecular identifiers were incorporated into the TCR beta cDNA libraries. Around 500,000 cDNA molecules were obtained for every 1 to 10 million input T cells, so each molecule roughly corresponded to one T cell. The same protocol used for the earlier healthy control dataset was applied to prepare and sequence the patient libraries. Within a given batch, samples were prepared together, multiplexed and sequenced on the same HiSeq lane. On the authors' methods: MIGEC handled the raw barcoded reads, throwing out single-read molecular identifier groups before consensus assembly and CDR3 extraction. VDJtools was used for post-analysis of the clonotype tables, with diversity normalized by down-sampling every dataset to the smallest sample size. To correct batch-related cross-sample contamination, repertoire overlap clustering matched CDR3 amino acid sequences but not nucleotide sequences. The public reads were run again by TCRdb, first through fastp at Q25 and then through MiXCR, and only productive beta chains were kept. Each CDR3 protein appears once, grouped with its most common genes and DNA. TCRdb assigned the V and J calls; the authors' analysis was not used. The sample contains hundreds of thousands of distinct CDR3 sequences, roughly 46% of them found a single time. The ten biggest clones cover 1.5% to 2% of the sample.

Cut back by 5 bases and 3 bases, the V and J ends lie 10 bases apart. From cysteine to phenylalanine, the CDR3 is 13 amino acids long. The CDR3 DNA has 39 bases and is translated from base 1. Per the germline V gene (reference sequence), SSHAT is the CDR1 and FNYEAQ is the CDR2. This clonotype was seen more than once but under ten times. No antigen is known for it. The sample holds no much larger clone one base away, and base qualities are not on file. Beyond this particular receptor, the publication reports: Significantly lower normalized Chao1 diversity was found in multiple sclerosis patients than in controls, suggesting substantial peripheral T-cell clonal expansion. Direct clustering with F measure showed strong co-clustering of samples prepared in the same batch, prompting a batch-effect correction. The multiple sclerosis patient group was slightly younger than the control group. Significantly higher frequencies in patients than in controls were found for a handful of TRBV segments, including TRBV5-6, TRBV5-1 and TRBV20-1.

The chain was built from TRBV7-7 and TRBJ2-5, and TRBD2 may be the D gene, going by 6 matching bases. Sequenced: blood. The TCR was taken from a girl under 18 with multiple sclerosis. CDR3 region: CASSPGAKETQYF. The DNA sequence is as follows: TGTGCCAGCAGCCCGGGAGCTAAAGAGACCCAGTACTTC.